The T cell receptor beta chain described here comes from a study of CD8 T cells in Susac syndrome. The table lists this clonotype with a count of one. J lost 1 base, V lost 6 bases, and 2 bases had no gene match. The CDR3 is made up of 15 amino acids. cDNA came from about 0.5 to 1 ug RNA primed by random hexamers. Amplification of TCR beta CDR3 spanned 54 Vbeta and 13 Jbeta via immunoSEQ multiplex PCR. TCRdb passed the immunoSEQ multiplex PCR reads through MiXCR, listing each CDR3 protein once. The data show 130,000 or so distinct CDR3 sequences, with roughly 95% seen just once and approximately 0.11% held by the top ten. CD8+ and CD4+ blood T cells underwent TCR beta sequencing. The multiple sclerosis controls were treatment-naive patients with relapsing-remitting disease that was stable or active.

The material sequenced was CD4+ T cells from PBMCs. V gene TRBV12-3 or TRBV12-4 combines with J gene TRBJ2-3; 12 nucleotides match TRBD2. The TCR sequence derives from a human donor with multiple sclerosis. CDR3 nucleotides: TGTGCCAGCAGGAGGACTAGCGGGGGCACAGATACGCAGTATTTT. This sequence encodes CASRRTSGGTDTQYF.